Presented here are 12 T cell receptor beta chains from one specimen sequenced in a study of cytomegalovirus exposure and HLA in healthy donors. This table comes from immunoSEQ multiplex PCR, and its TCRdb copy is limited to in-frame clones, with some not included. The sample yields tens of thousands of clones, roughly 96% seen once. The sample consisted of PBMCs. The origin of the receptors is a young man in good health and CMV-seronegative.

The V call is TRBV4-1, the J call TRBJ2-7, with 10 positions matching TRBD2. The CDR3 is made up of 15 amino acids. V gave up 4 bases and J gave up 2 bases; unmatched junction bases: 5. The germline CDR1 and CDR2 sequences are MGHRA and YSYEKL. Here the CDR3 reads CASSLGTSAAYEQYF. The DNA of the CDR3 is TGCGCCAGCAGCCTGGGGACTAGCGCCGCCTACGAGCAGTACTTC.

Only one count was recorded for this clone. This rearrangement joins TRBV7-2 to TRBJ2-4, with 8 nucleotides matching TRBD2. Looked up from germline, CDR1 is SGHTA and CDR2 is FQGNSA. This CDR3 contains 14 residues. V dropped 5 bases and J dropped 7; count of bases not matched to a gene: 7. The CDR3 coding sequence is TGTGCCAGCAGCCTCAGCGGGAGTCTTAACATTCAGTACTTC. Translating gives CASSLSGSLNIQYF.

This clone was detected only once. The chain joins TRBV7-3 to TRBJ1-2, with 7 bases lining up with TRBD1. The CDR3 length is 14 residues. From germline, CDR1 is SGHTA and CDR2 FQGTGA. Trimming at V came to 4 bases and at J to 3 bases, leaving 5 bases not matched to a gene. The CDR3 is CASSYRDRDYGYTF. The CDR3 DNA follows: TGTGCCAGCAGCTACCGCGACAGGGACTATGGCTACACCTTC. The full variable domain, in which reference TRBV7-3 and TRBJ1-2 provide the parts outside the CDR3, is GAGVSQTPSNKVTEKGKYVELRCDPISGHTALYWYRQSLGQGPEFLIYFQGTGAADDSGLPNDRFFAVRPEGSVSTLKIQRTERGDSAVYLCASSYRDRDYGYTFGSGTRLTVV.

The CDR3 loop is CASGRNQPQHF. Written as DNA, the CDR3 is TGTGCCAGCGGGCGCAATCAGCCCCAGCATTTT. The chain carries TRBV27 and TRBJ1-5; no definite D call. The CDR3 spans 11 residues. Trimming removed 8 bases from V and 2 bases from J, with 4 bases in between. CDR1 and CDR2 (germline): MNHEY, SMNVEV (reference sequence).

The chain links TRBV9 to TRBJ2-1; 9 positions match TRBD1. J lost 2 bases, V lost 3 bases, and 6 bases had no gene match. The CDR3 covers 16 residues. The germline V gene has CDR1 SGDLS and CDR2 YYNGEE. The DNA for the CDR3 is TGTGCCAGCAGCGCAACACAGGGGGCGGCCTACAATGAGCAGTTCTTC. Amino acids: CASSATQGAAYNEQFF. Drawing the rest from reference TRBV9 and TRBJ2-1, the complete variable domain is DSGVTQTPKHLITATGQRVTLRCSPRSGDLSVYWYQQSLDQGLQFLIQYYNGEERAKGNILERFSAQQFPDLHSELNLSSLELGDSALYFCASSATQGAAYNEQFFGPGTRLTVL.

The V call is TRBV2, the J call TRBJ2-1, with 7 bases that match TRBD2. V shed 4 bases and J 8 bases; nucleotides not matched to a gene: 5. Germline assignment: CDR1 SNHLY and CDR2 FYNNEI. CDR3 length equals 13 residues. Here the CDR3 DNA reads TGTGCCAGCAGTGTTAGACTAGCCCATGAGCAGTTCTTC. Translation: CASSVRLAHEQFF.

V is TRBV28 and J is TRBJ2-7; tentatively, D is TRBD2 (6 bases). This CDR3 comprises 14 residues. CDR1 and CDR2 from the germline V gene are MDHEN and SYDVKM. The germline V and J ends were trimmed by 3 bases and 5 bases, with 14 bases remaining between them. The CDR3 is CASSLDGSMDEQYF. The DNA of the CDR3 is TGTGCCAGCAGTTTGGACGGGAGTATGGACGAGCAGTACTTC.

The chain combines TRBV9 with TRBJ2-2; no clear D gene. The CDR3 runs 12 residues. V lost 0 bases, J lost 8 bases, and 5 bases lay in between. Germline CDR1 reads SGDLS; CDR2 reads YYNGEE. This chain's CDR3 is CASSVVEGELFF. In nucleotides, the CDR3 is TGTGCCAGCAGCGTAGTGGAGGGGGAGCTGTTTTTT.

A remark on this clone: This sample also contains other DNA sequences that code for the same CDR3. The genes are TRBV9 and TRBJ1-1, with 7 bases identical to TRBD1. V was pared by 3 bases and J by 1 base, with 0 bases of the junction left unmatched. This CDR3 spans 13 amino acids. The germline V gene encodes CDR1 SGDLS and CDR2 YYNGEE. CDR3 region: CASSAGGNTEAFF. Written as DNA, the CDR3 is TGTGCCAGCAGCGCAGGGGGGAACACTGAAGCTTTCTTT.

This rearrangement joins TRBV5-1 to TRBJ2-7; 9 positions match TRBD2. The junction had 4 bases not matched to a gene; V was cut back by 5 bases and J by 4 bases. Germline CDR1 is SGHRS and CDR2 is YFSETQ. The CDR3 is made up of 13 amino acids. The CDR3 nucleotides are TGCGCCAGCAGGGTAGCGGGGGAGTACGAGCAGTACTTC. Protein sequence: CASRVAGEYEQYF.

The chain carries TRBV11-2 and TRBJ1-3; 8 bases agree with TRBD1. Germline assignment: CDR1 SGHAT and CDR2 FQNNGV. The CDR3 has 17 residues. Losses at the gene ends were 5 bases for V and 1 base for J; bases not matched to a gene: 10. CDR3 nucleotides: TGTGCCAGCAGCCAGTCCCCGGGACAGGCATCTGGAAACACCATATATTTT. Protein sequence: CASSQSPGQASGNTIYF.

V usage is TRBV28 and J usage is TRBJ2-1, with 8 bases that match TRBD2. The germline gives CDR1 MDHEN, CDR2 SYDVKM. The V and J ends lost 6 bases and 10 bases, in that order; junction bases with no gene match: 20. The CDR3 has 17 residues. The CDR3 here is CASSSLRDKGTSGEQFF. CDR3 DNA sequence: TGTGCCAGCAGCTCCCTCCGGGACAAAGGAACTAGCGGCGAGCAGTTCTTC.